This record concerns one T cell receptor beta chain sequence. The antigen remains undetermined. This sample was included in a study of cytomegalovirus exposure and HLA in healthy donors. Study as a whole: Among approximately 390 genotyped donors, around 81% fell in the Caucasian-associated ancestry cluster.

Study findings and constraints: In a later analysis, parvovirus B19, influenza, CMV and Epstein-Barr virus appeared linked to several top co-occurrence clusters.

It was with 60 Vbeta and 13 Jbeta primers that the PCR ran. The table came from immunoSEQ multiplex PCR; TCRdb's copy has only in-frame clones and leaves some out. The table has some 150,000 clones, approximately 80% seen once. Germline V gives CDR1 ENHRY, CDR2 SYGVKD. The CDR3 loop spans 18 amino acids. The V and J ends lost 2 bases and 3 bases, in that order; junction bases with no gene match: 9. The clonotype was recovered from a middle-aged woman in good health and CMV-seronegative. Material: PBMCs. V is TRBV10-3 and J is TRBJ2-7; 14 bases map to TRBD2. The CDR3 here is CAISEGLAGGELIYEQYF. The CDR3 DNA sequence: TGTGCCATCAGTGAGGGACTAGCGGGAGGAGAGCTCATCTACGAGCAGTACTTC.